The 29 T cell receptor beta chains reported below all come from one sample, sequenced in a study of cytomegalovirus exposure and HLA in healthy donors. The primer mix had 60 Vbeta and 13 Jbeta primers. Sequenced by immunoSEQ multiplex PCR; TCRdb stores in-frame clones only, minus some. The sample holds 120,000 or so clones; around four fifths are singletons and the top ten take 11%. The sample taken for sequencing was PBMCs. These receptors originate from a male donor in good health and CMV-seropositive.

The CDR3 nucleotides read TGTGCCAGCAGCTTGTGGGCTAGCGGTTACAATGAGCAGTTCTTC. It encodes CASSLWASGYNEQFF. The chain combines TRBV5-6 with TRBJ2-1; the match to TRBD2 covers 7 bases. The trim removed 1 base at V and 4 bases at J, leaving 5 bases unmatched. CDR3 size: 15 residues. Germline V gene lookup returns CDR1 SGHDT and CDR2 YYEEEE.

The CDR3 sequence: CASSTASGRLKEQFF. The CDR3 bases are TGTGCCAGTAGTACGGCTAGCGGGAGGCTGAAAGAGCAGTTCTTC. The chain is built from TRBV19 and TRBJ2-1, with 11 bases that match TRBD2. Germline lookup yields CDR1 LNHDA and CDR2 SQIVND (reference sequence). Germline trimming cut 4 bases from V and 10 bases from J; bases unmatched to any gene: 9. The length of the CDR3 is 15 residues. Full variable domain (rest looked up from reference TRBV19 and TRBJ2-1): DGGITQSPKYLFRKEGQNVTLSCEQNLNHDAMYWYRQDPGQGLRLIYYSQIVNDFQKGDIAEGYSVSREKKESFPLTVTSAQKNPTAFYLCASSTASGRLKEQFFGPGTRLTVL.

This clone was picked up one time. The chain joins TRBV7-9 to TRBJ2-7; 10 nucleotides align to TRBD1. The CDR3 is made up of 13 amino acids. From germline, CDR1 is SEHNR and CDR2 FQNEAQ (reference sequence). After removal of 7 bases from V and 6 bases from J, the junction contained 6 bases not matched to a gene. CDR3 sequence (DNA): TGTGCCAGCATCCGGGGACAGGGGCTCGAGCAGTACTTC. Protein sequence: CASIRGQGLEQYF.

CDR3 nucleotides: TGTGCCAGTAGTAGACCCGGGACTAGCGGGAGAAACGAGCAGTACTTC. Translated: CASSRPGTSGRNEQYF. The chain combines TRBV19 with TRBJ2-7, with TRBD2 matching 14 bases. CDR1 and CDR2 (germline): LNHDA, SQIVND (reference sequence). The CDR3 runs 16 residues. V gave up 4 bases and J gave up 5 bases; unmatched junction bases: 7.

There are a few counts of this clone. The rearrangement links TRBV30 to TRBJ1-6; 9 bases are a match to TRBD1. Germline-derived CDR1 and CDR2 are GTSNPN and SVGIG (reference sequence). V shed 3 bases and J 12 bases; nucleotides not matched to a gene: 6. The CDR3 extends over 13 amino acids. The CDR3 is CAWSQDRGKPLHF. Here the CDR3 DNA reads TGTGCCTGGAGCCAGGACAGGGGCAAACCCCTCCACTTT.

This chain links TRBV7-2 with TRBJ2-2, with 7 positions matching TRBD1. Per germline, CDR1 SGHTA and CDR2 FQGNSA. This CDR3 has 15 amino acids. Trimming cost V 3 bases and J 2 bases; bases outside gene matches: 3. CDR3 in DNA: TGTGCCAGCAGCTTTAGGGGGCAAAACACCGGGGAGCTGTTTTTT. This encodes CASSFRGQNTGELFF.

CDR3 in DNA: TGTGCCAGCAGTCACAACGCGAACACTGAAGCTTTCTTT. It encodes CASSHNANTEAFF. The V call is TRBV11-2, the J call TRBJ1-1; no clear D gene. CDR1 is SGHAT, CDR2 FQNNGV, per germline. CDR3 length equals 13 residues. V lost 6 bases, J lost 1 base, and 9 bases lay in between. The full variable domain, its missing parts supplied by reference TRBV11-2 and TRBJ1-1, is EAGVAQSPRYKIIEKRQSVAFWCNPISGHATLYWYQQILGQGPKLLIQFQNNGVVDDSQLPKDRFSAERLKGVDSTLKIQPAKLEDSAVYLCASSHNANTEAFFGQGTRLTVV.

Worth noting for this clone: Mismatch with germline at one junction end may stem from a read error. This rearrangement joins TRBV7-8 to TRBJ1-1; D is unresolved. Germline V gene lookup returns CDR1 SGHVS and CDR2 FQNEAQ. The CDR3 totals 13 residues. CDR3 sequence reads: CASRPAADTETFF. For the CDR3, the DNA is TGTGCCAGCAGGCCAGCGGCAGACACTGAAACTTTCTTT. Together with reference TRBV7-8 and TRBJ1-1, the CDR3 gives the full variable domain: GAGVSQSPRYKVAKRGQDVALRCDPISGHVSLFWYQQALGQGPEFLTYFQNEAQLDKSGLPSDRFFAERPEGSVSTLKIQRTQQEDSAVYLCASRPAADTETFFGQGTRLTVV.

The chain links TRBV29-1 to TRBJ2-6; D is uncertain. Germline assignment: CDR1 SQVTM and CDR2 ANQGSEA. The CDR3 is made up of 13 amino acids. V was trimmed by 4 bases and J by 0 bases, leaving 4 bases between them. CDR3 bases: TGCAGCGTTGCCGTCTCTGGGGCCAACGTCCTGACTTTC. Residues: CSVAVSGANVLTF. Filled out from reference TRBV29-1 and TRBJ2-6, the complete variable domain reads SAVISQKPSRDICQRGTSLTIQCQVDSQVTMMFWYRQQPGQSLTLIATANQGSEATYESGFVIDKFPISRPNLTFSTLTVSNMSPEDSSIYLCSVAVSGANVLTFGAGSRLTVL.

This sequence joins TRBV9 and TRBJ2-7, with D possibly being TRBD2 (5 bases). Germline V gene sequence: CDR1 SGDLS, CDR2 YYNGEE. Trimming pared 3 bases from V and 4 bases from J, leaving 11 bases between. CDR3 length: 13 residues. This CDR3 reads CASSDTSGYEQYF. The CDR3 DNA follows: TGTGCCAGCAGCGATACCAGCGGTTACGAGCAGTACTTC.

The genes are TRBV7-3 and TRBJ2-1; the match to TRBD2 covers 14 bases. The junction had 9 bases not matched to a gene; V was cut back by 5 bases and J by 9 bases. CDR1 SGHTA and CDR2 FQGTGA come from the germline V gene. The CDR3 sequence is 16 residues long. The CDR3 sequence is CASSDKGLAGALEQFF. The CDR3 nucleotides read TGTGCCAGCAGCGATAAGGGACTAGCGGGAGCCCTTGAGCAGTTCTTC. Full variable domain (outside the CDR3, taken from reference TRBV7-3 and TRBJ2-1): GAGVSQTPSNKVTEKGKYVELRCDPISGHTALYWYRQSLGQGPEFLIYFQGTGAADDSGLPNDRFFAVRPEGSVSTLKIQRTERGDSAVYLCASSDKGLAGALEQFFGPGTRLTVL.

The genes are TRBV7-2 and TRBJ1-5, with D maybe TRBD1 (5 bases). The CDR3 is made up of 18 amino acids. The germline V gene encodes CDR1 SGHTA and CDR2 FQGNSA. V lost 4 bases to trimming and J lost 1 base, with 20 bases between them. CDR3 DNA sequence: TGTGCCAGCAGCTCCGAAGGGTCGGGCCGGGGGAGCAATCAGCCCCAGCATTTT. Its protein product is CASSSEGSGRGSNQPQHF.

The chain links TRBV6-1 to TRBJ1-3; D is unclear. Deletions cut 2 bases from V and 0 bases from J, with 8 bases between. Germline V gene lookup returns CDR1 MNHNS and CDR2 SASEGT. The length of the CDR3 is 15 residues. CDR3 loop: CASSETNPSGNTIYF. The CDR3 coding sequence is TGTGCCAGCAGTGAAACAAACCCCTCTGGAAACACCATATATTTT.

The rearrangement joins TRBV7-8 to TRBJ1-4; D not certain. The length of the CDR3 is 16 residues. The germline CDR1 and CDR2 sequences are SGHVS and FQNEAQ. V dropped 2 bases and J dropped 3 bases, with 13 bases sitting between them. Written as DNA, the CDR3 is TGTGCCAGCAGCTTATCATGGGCAGCTCCTAATGAAAAACTGTTTTTT. It translates to CASSLSWAAPNEKLFF.

This chain connects TRBV11-2 to TRBJ2-7, with 8 bases aligning to TRBD2. The CDR3 runs to 17 residues. From germline, CDR1 is SGHAT and CDR2 FQNNGV. The junction had 12 bases not matched to a gene; V was cut back by 3 bases and J by 2 bases. Written as DNA, the CDR3 is TGTGCCAGCAGCTTTTCTAGCGGGCAAACCCTAACCTACGAGCAGTACTTC. Translation gives CASSFSSGQTLTYEQYF.

This sequence joins TRBV7-8 and TRBJ2-1; D is possibly TRBD1 (5 bases). Germline values: CDR1 SGHVS, CDR2 FQNEAQ. The CDR3 extends over 16 amino acids. V was clipped by 1 base and J by 2 bases, with 12 bases between them. CDR3 in amino acids: CASSLDPGPAYNEQFF. The DNA for the CDR3 is TGTGCCAGCAGCTTAGATCCAGGGCCCGCCTACAATGAGCAGTTCTTC.

The chain carries TRBV7-3 and TRBJ2-1, with a tentative D call TRBD1 (5 bases). V shed 3 bases and J shed 7 bases, with 10 bases lying between them. The CDR3 sequence is 13 residues long. Germline V lookup: CDR1 SGHTA, CDR2 FQGTGA. For the CDR3, the DNA is TGTGCCAGCAGCTTTGACAGCAGGAATGAGCAGTTCTTC. Translating gives CASSFDSRNEQFF.

The V and J genes are TRBV11-2 and TRBJ2-7; D may be TRBD2 (5 bases). Trimming left V 3 bases short and J 3 bases short, with 9 bases between. Germline-derived CDR1 and CDR2 are SGHAT and FQNNGV. The CDR3 length is 13 residues. The CDR3 nucleotides are TGTGCCAGCAGCTTCTTCCGGGGCTACGAGCAGTACTTC. Translation gives CASSFFRGYEQYF.

The rearrangement links TRBV29-1 to TRBJ2-5; D not certain. Germline V gene lookup returns CDR1 SQVTM and CDR2 ANQGSEA. CDR3 length equals 15 residues. Trimming removed 6 bases at V and 2 bases at J, with 19 bases between. The CDR3 DNA follows: TGCAGCGTCGTCAACTACGCCTACGAACAAGAGACCCAGTACTTC. Its protein is CSVVNYAYEQETQYF.

This chain uses TRBV18 with TRBJ2-6; TRBD1 matches 10 bases. The J segment lost 1 base and the V segment lost 4 bases, leaving 7 bases of the junction unmatched. The germline V gene has CDR1 KGHSH and CDR2 LQKENI. This CDR3 contains 18 residues. The CDR3 region is CASSRRDRGGSGANVLTF. The CDR3 DNA is TGTGCCAGCTCACGACGGGACAGGGGTGGATCTGGGGCCAACGTCCTGACTTTC.

This clone was counted between two and nine times. This sequence joins TRBV2 and TRBJ2-2; D not certain. Per germline, CDR1 SNHLY and CDR2 FYNNEI. The CDR3 consists of 13 residues. Trimming removed 0 bases at V and 8 bases at J, with 7 bases between. CDR3 protein: CASSEAALGELFF. The CDR3 DNA sequence: TGTGCCAGCAGTGAAGCGGCACTAGGGGAGCTGTTTTTT.

The rearrangement links TRBV4-2 to TRBJ2-6, with D possibly matching TRBD1 (6 bases). V dropped 1 base and J dropped 0 bases, with 7 bases sitting between them. The length of the CDR3 is 16 residues. The germline CDR1 and CDR2 sequences are LGHNA and YNFKEQ. DNA for the CDR3: TGTGCCAGCAGCCAAGCGGACAGCTCTGGGGCCAACGTCCTGACTTTC. This gives the protein CASSQADSSGANVLTF.

The rearrangement links TRBV19 to TRBJ2-7; TRBD2 might be the D (5 bases). Germline V gene lookup returns CDR1 LNHDA and CDR2 SQIVND (reference sequence). The CDR3 has 15 residues. Trimming removed 1 base at V and 2 bases at J, with 12 bases between. The CDR3 DNA reads as TGTGCCAGTAGTATAGGGGGAGTTGGTGCCTACGAGCAGTACTTC. This gives the protein CASSIGGVGAYEQYF.

The chain is built from TRBV6-5 and TRBJ1-2; the D is unclear. Between the trimmed V and J ends, which lost 2 bases and 2 bases, there was a span of 12 bases. Per the germline V gene, CDR1 is MNHEY and CDR2 is SVGAGI. This CDR3 has 15 amino acids. For the CDR3, the DNA is TGTGCCAGCAGTTACAATCTTCCGGGGAACTATGGCTACACCTTC. This sequence encodes CASSYNLPGNYGYTF.

The gene calls are TRBV29-1 and TRBJ2-1; a possible D gene is TRBD1 (6 bases). From germline, CDR1 is SQVTM and CDR2 ANQGSEA. V was shortened by 3 bases and J by 6 bases, with 12 bases between the two germline ends. The CDR3 consists of 13 residues. CDR3 sequence (DNA): TGCAGCGTTGAGGGTACCAGGGGCAATGAGCAGTTCTTC. This gives the protein CSVEGTRGNEQFF.

The J gene is TRBJ2-3, the V gene TRBV15, with 9 bases aligning to TRBD2. This CDR3 is built from 16 residues. Germline CDR1 reads LNHNV; CDR2 reads YYDKDF (reference sequence). Trimming removed 8 bases from V and 4 bases from J; junction bases left unmatched: 13. The CDR3 here is CATGVGGRALADTQYF. As DNA, the CDR3 is TGTGCCACCGGCGTGGGCGGGAGGGCCCTCGCAGATACGCAGTATTTT.

As to this clone: This sample includes further DNA sequences coding for the same CDR3. The chain recombines TRBV5-4 with TRBJ2-7; TRBD1 agrees at 7 bases. The CDR3 consists of 13 residues. The germline V gene has CDR1 SGHNT and CDR2 YYREEE (reference sequence). J lost 7 bases, V lost 2 bases, and 6 bases had no gene match. CDR3: CASSLGQEREQYF. For the CDR3, the DNA is TGTGCCAGCAGCTTAGGACAGGAAAGGGAGCAGTACTTC.

The chain carries TRBV6-5 and TRBJ2-1; TRBD2 matches at 7 bases. V gave up 5 bases and J gave up 7 bases; unmatched junction bases: 2. CDR3 length: 12 amino acids. CDR1 and CDR2 from the germline V gene are MNHEY and SVGAGI. The CDR3 reads CASSPGRNEQFF. The CDR3 DNA reads as TGTGCCAGCAGTCCCGGGAGGAATGAGCAGTTCTTC.

V usage is TRBV19 and J usage is TRBJ1-5, with 10 bases that match TRBD1. Trimming took 3 bases from V and 5 from J; bases not matched to a gene: 10. The germline CDR1 and CDR2 sequences are LNHDA and SQIVND (reference sequence). The length of the CDR3 is 17 residues. CDR3 coding DNA: TGTGCCAGTAGTATGCGGACAGGGGGTCGGGTCGATCAGCCCCAGCATTTT. This encodes CASSMRTGGRVDQPQHF.